This TCR beta chain was captured by sequencing in a study of blood T cell repertoires in COVID-19. The CDR3 runs to 14 residues. The J segment lost 13 bases and the V segment lost 7 bases, leaving 12 bases of the junction unmatched. Germline CDR1 is LNHDA and CDR2 is SQIVND (reference sequence). Repertoires were generated with immunoSEQ multiplex PCR, while TCRdb's copy carries only in-frame clones and drops some. The sample has roughly 280,000 clones; more than 75% are singletons. A Seattle source enrolled patients during active infection and followed them longitudinally. V is TRBV19 and J is TRBJ2-6; the match to TRBD2 covers 8 bases. The origin of this receptor is a woman aged 55-69 years with COVID-19, enrolled during active disease. Source material: peripheral blood. This CDR3 is CASTPTGGISVLTF. The CDR3 DNA reads as TGTGCCAGTACCCCGACGGGAGGGATTAGTGTCCTGACTTTC.